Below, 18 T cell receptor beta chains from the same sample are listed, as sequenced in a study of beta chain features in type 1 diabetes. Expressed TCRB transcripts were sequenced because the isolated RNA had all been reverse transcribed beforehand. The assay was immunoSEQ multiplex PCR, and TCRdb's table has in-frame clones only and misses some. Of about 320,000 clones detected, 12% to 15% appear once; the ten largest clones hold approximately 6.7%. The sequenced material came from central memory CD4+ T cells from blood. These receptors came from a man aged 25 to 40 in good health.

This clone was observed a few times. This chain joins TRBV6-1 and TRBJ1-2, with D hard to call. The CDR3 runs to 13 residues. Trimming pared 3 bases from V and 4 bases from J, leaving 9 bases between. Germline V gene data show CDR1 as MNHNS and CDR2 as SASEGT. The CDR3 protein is CASSDSPSYGYTF. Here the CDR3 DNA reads TGTGCCAGCAGTGACAGTCCCTCCTATGGCTACACCTTC.

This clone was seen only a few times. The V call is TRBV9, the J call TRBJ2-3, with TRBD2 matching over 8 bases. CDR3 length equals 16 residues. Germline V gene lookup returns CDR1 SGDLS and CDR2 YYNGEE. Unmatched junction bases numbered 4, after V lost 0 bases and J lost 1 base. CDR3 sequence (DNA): TGTGCCAGCAGCGTAGGGCCAGCGGGAGGCACAGATACGCAGTATTTT. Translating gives CASSVGPAGGTDTQYF.

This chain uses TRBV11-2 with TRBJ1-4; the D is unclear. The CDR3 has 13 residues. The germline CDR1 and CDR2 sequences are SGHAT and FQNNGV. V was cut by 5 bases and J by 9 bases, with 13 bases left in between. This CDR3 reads CASSRSEPKKLFF. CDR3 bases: TGTGCCAGCAGCCGCTCGGAGCCCAAAAAACTGTTTTTT.

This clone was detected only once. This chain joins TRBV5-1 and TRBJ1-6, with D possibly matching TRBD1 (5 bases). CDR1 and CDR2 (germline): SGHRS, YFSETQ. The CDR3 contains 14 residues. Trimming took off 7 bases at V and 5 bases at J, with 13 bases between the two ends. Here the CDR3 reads CASGQGKDNSPLHF. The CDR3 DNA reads TGCGCCAGCGGGCAGGGAAAGGATAATTCACCCCTCCACTTT.

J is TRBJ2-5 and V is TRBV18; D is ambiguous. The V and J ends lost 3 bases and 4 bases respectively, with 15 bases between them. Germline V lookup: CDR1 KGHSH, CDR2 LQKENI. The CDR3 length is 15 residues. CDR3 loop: CASSPKARVGETQYF. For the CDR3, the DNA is TGTGCCAGCTCACCTAAGGCTAGAGTAGGAGAGACCCAGTACTTC.

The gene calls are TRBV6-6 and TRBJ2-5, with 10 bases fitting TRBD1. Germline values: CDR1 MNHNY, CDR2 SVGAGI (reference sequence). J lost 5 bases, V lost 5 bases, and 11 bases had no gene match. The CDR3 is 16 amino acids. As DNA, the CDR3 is TGTGCCAGCAGTACCTCCTGGGACAGGGGACGGGAGACCCAGTACTTC. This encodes CASSTSWDRGRETQYF.

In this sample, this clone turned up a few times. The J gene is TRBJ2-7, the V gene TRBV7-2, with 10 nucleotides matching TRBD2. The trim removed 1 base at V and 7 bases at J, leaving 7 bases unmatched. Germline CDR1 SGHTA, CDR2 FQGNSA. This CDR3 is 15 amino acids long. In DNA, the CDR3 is TGTGCCAGCAGCTTAGTACTAGCGGGGAAAGGTGAGCAGTACTTC. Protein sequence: CASSLVLAGKGEQYF.

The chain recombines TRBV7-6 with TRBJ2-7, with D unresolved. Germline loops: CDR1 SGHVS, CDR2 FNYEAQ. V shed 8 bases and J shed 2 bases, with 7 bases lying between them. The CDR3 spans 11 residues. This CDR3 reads CASESAYEQYF. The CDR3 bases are TGTGCCAGCGAATCAGCCTACGAGCAGTACTTC.

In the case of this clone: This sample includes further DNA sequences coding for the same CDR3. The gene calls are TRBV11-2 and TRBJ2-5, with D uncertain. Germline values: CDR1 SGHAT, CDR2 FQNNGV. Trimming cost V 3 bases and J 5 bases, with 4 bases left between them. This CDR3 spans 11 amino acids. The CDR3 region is CASSFRETQYF. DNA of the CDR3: TGTGCCAGCAGCTTCCGGGAGACCCAGTACTTC.

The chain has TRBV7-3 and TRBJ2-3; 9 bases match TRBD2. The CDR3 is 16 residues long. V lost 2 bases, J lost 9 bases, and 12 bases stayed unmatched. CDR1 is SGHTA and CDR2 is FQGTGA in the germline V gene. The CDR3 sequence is CASSLAASGATETQYF. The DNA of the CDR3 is TGTGCCAGCAGCTTAGCGGCTAGCGGGGCCACTGAGACGCAGTATTTT.

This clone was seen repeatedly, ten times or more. The CDR3 spells CASSGQGIREPQHF. Here the CDR3 DNA reads TGCGCCAGCAGTGGACAGGGAATTAGGGAGCCCCAGCATTTT. V is TRBV10-2 and J is TRBJ1-5, with 7 positions matching TRBD1. V dropped 4 bases and J dropped 8; count of bases not matched to a gene: 8. Germline V gene data show CDR1 as WSHSY and CDR2 as SAAADI. The CDR3 loop spans 14 amino acids.

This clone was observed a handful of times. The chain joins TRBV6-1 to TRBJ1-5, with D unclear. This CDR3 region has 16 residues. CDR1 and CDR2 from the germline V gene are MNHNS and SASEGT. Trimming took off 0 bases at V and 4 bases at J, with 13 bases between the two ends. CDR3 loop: CASSEALGRANQPQHF. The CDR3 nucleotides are TGTGCCAGCAGTGAAGCGCTTGGACGAGCGAATCAGCCCCAGCATTTT.

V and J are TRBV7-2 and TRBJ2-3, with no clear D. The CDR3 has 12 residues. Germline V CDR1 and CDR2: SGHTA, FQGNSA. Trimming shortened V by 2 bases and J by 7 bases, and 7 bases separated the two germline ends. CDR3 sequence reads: CASSLSANTQYF. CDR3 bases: TGTGCCAGCAGCTTATCAGCAAATACGCAGTATTTT.

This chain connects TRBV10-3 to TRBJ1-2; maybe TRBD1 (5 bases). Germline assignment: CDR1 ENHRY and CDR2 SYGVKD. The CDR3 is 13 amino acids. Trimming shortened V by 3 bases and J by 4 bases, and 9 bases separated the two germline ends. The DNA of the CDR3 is TGTGCCATCAGTGAACAGGCCAGCTATGGCTACACCTTC. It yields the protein CAISEQASYGYTF.

CDR3 DNA sequence: TGCGCCAGCAGCAGGGCCGGGACAGATACGCAGTATTTT. Its protein product is CASSRAGTDTQYF. V usage is TRBV5-1 and J usage is TRBJ2-3; D uncertain. The CDR3 length is 13 residues. The germline V and J ends were trimmed by 4 bases and 3 bases, with 9 bases remaining between them. The germline gives CDR1 SGHRS, CDR2 YFSETQ.

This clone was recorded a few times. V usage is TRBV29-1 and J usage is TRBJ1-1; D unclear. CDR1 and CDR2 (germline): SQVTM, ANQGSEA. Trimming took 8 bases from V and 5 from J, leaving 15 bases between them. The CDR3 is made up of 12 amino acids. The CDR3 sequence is CSYRPLGTEAFF. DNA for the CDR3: TGCAGCTACCGACCGTTGGGGACTGAAGCTTTCTTT.

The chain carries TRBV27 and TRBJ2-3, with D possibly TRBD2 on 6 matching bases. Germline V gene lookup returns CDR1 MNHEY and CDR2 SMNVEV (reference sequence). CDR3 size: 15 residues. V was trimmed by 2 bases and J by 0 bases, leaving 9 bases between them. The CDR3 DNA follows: TGTGCCAGCAGTTTAGGAGGAGGGAGCACAGATACGCAGTATTTT. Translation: CASSLGGGSTDTQYF.

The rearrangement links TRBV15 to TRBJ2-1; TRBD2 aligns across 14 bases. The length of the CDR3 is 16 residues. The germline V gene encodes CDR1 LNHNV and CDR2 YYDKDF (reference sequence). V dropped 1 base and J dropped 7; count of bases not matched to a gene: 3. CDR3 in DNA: TGTGCCACCAGCAGAGGGACTAGCGGGGGGTATAATGAGCAGTTCTTC. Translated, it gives CATSRGTSGGYNEQFF. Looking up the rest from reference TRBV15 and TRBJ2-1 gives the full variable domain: DAMVIQNPRYQVTQFGKPVTLSCSQTLNHNVMYWYQQKSSQAPKLLFHYYDKDFNNEADTPDNFQSRRPNTSFCFLDIRSPGLGDTAMYLCATSRGTSGGYNEQFFGPGTRLTVL.